This paragraph reports one T cell receptor (beta chain). Its specificity is not known. The read is 3 residues too short to cover the CDR3 end, so that end is filled in from the germline J gene. The data were taken from a study of T cells in women clearing cervical HPV infection. Study-wide results and caveats: Cases carried less TRBV6-7 than controls: approximately 0.1% versus 0.16%.

Produced via immunoSEQ multiplex PCR; TCRdb's table is partial and in-frame only. Here the sample table reports about 39,000 clones. Germline V gene sequence: CDR1 SNHLY, CDR2 FYNNEI. V lost 6 bases, J lost 3 bases, and 6 bases lay in between. This CDR3 is 12 amino acids long. Sample: blood buffy coat. The origin of this receptor is a woman between 18 and 70 years old with a cervical HPV16 infection that either progressed to CIN3+ or cleared (not recorded which). The chain has TRBV2 and TRBJ2-4; D unresolved. CDR3 loop: CASRQGKNIQYF. Partial CDR3 DNA: TGTGCCAGCAGACAAGGCAAAAACATT.